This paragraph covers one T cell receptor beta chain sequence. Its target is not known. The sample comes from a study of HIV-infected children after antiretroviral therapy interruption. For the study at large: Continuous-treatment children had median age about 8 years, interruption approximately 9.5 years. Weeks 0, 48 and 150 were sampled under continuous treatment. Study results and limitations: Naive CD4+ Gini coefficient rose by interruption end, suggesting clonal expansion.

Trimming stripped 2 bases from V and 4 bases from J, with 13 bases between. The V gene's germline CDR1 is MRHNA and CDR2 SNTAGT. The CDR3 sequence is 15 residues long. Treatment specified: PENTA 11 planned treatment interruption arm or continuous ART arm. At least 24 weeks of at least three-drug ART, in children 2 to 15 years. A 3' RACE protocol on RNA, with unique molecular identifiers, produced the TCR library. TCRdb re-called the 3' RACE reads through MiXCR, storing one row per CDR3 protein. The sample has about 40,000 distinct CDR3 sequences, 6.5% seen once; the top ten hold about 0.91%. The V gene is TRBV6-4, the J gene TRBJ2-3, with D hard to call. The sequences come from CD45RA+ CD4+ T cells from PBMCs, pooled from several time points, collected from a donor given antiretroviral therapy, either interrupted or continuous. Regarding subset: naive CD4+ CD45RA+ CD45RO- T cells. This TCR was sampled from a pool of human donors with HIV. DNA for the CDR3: TGTGCCAGCAGTGACGGAAATAGTCCCGCAGATACGCAGTATTTT. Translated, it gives CASSDGNSPADTQYF.